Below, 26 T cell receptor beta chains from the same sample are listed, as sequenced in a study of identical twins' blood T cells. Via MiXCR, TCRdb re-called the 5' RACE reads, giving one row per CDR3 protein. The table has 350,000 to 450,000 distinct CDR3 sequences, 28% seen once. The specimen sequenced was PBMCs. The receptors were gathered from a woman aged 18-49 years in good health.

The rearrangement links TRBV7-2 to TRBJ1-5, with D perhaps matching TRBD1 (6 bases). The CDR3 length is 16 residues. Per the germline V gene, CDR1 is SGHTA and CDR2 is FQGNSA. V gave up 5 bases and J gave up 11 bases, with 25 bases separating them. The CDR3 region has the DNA TGTGCCAGCAGCCAAGTTTCGACAGGAGTCTTTACATCCCAGCATTTT. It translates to CASSQVSTGVFTSQHF.

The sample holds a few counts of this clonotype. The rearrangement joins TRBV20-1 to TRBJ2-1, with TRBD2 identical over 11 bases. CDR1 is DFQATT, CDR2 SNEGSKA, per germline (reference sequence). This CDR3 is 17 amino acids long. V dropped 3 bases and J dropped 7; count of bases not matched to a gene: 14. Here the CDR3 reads CSASWGPGTSGTNEQFF. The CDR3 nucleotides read TGCAGTGCTAGTTGGGGGCCCGGGACTAGCGGTACAAATGAGCAGTTCTTC.

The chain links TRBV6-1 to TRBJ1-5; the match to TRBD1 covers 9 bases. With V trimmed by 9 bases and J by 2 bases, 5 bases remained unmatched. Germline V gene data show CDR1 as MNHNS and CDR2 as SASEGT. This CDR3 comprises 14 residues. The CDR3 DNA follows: TGTGCCAGTACAGGGGGCCTCGGCAATCAGCCCCAGCATTTT. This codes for CASTGGLGNQPQHF.

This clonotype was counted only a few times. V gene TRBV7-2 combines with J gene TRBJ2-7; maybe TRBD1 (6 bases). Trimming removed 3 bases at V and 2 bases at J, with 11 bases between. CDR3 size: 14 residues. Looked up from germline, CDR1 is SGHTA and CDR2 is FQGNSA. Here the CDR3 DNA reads TGTGCCAGCAGCTTGAATGGACAGACCTACGAGCAGTACTTC. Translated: CASSLNGQTYEQYF.

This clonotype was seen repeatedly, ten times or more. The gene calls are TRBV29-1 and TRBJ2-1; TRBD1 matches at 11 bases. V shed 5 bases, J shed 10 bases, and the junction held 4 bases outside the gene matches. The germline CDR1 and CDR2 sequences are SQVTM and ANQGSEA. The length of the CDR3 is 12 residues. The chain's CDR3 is CSVPGQGGEQFF. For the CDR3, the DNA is TGCAGCGTTCCGGGACAGGGGGGAGAGCAGTTCTTC.

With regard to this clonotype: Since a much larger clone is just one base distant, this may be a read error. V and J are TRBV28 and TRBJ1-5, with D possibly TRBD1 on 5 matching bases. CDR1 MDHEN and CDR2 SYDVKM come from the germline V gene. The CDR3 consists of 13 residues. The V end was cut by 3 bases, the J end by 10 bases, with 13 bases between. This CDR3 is CASSFTRVHPQHF. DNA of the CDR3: TGTGCCAGCAGTTTTACCAGGGTTCATCCCCAGCATTTT.

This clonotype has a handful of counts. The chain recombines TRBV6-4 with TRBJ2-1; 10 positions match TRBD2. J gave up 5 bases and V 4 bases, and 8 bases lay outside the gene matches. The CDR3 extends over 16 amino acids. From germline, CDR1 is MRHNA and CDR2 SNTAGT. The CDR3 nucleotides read TGTGCCAGCAGTGTTTCCTTAGCGGGGGGTAACAATGAGCAGTTCTTC. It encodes CASSVSLAGGNNEQFF.

The CDR3 loop is CASSCTSVTNEQFF. The CDR3 nucleotides read TGTGCCAGCAGTTGCACCTCGGTTACCAATGAGCAGTTCTTC. The chain employs TRBV6-2 or TRBV6-3 and TRBJ2-1; D gene uncertain. Trimming cost V 4 bases and J 6 bases, with 13 bases left between them. In germline, CDR1 is MNHEY, CDR2 SVGEGT. CDR3 size: 14 residues.

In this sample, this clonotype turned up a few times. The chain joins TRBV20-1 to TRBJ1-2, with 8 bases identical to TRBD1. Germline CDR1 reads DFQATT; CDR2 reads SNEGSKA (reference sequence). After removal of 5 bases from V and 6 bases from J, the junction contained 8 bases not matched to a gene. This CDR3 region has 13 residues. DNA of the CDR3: TGCAGTGCTCTCGGCAGGGGGCGCGATGGCTACACCTTC. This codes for CSALGRGRDGYTF.

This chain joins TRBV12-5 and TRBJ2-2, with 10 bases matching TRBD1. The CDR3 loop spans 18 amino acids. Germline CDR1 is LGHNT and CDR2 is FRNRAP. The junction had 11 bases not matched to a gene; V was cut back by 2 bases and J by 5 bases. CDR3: CASGLLLRDRGFTGELFF. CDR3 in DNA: TGTGCTAGTGGTTTGTTGCTCCGGGACAGGGGTTTTACCGGGGAGCTGTTTTTT.

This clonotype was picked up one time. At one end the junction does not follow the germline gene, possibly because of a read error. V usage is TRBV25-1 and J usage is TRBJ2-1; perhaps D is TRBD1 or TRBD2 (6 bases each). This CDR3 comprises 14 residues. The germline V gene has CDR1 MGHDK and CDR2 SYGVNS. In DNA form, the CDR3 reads TGTGCCAGCCGGGGGCGCAAAAACTGCAATGAGCAGTCCTTC. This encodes CASRGRKNCNEQSF.

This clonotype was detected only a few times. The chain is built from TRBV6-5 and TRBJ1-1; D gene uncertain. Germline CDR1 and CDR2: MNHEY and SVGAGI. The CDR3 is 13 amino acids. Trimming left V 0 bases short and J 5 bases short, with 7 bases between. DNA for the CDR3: TGTGCCAGCAGTTACTCGGTCGCTACTGAAGCTTTCTTT. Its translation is CASSYSVATEAFF.

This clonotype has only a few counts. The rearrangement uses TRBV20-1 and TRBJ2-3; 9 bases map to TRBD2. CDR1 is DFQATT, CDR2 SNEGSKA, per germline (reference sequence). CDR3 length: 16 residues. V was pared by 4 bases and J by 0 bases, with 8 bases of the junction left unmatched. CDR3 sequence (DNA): TGCAGTGCTACTGGACGTAGCGGGAGTAGCACAGATACGCAGTATTTT. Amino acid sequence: CSATGRSGSSTDTQYF.

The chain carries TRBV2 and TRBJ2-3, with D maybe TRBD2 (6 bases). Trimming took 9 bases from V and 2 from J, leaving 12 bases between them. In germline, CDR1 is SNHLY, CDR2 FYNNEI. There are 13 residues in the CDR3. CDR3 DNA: TGTGCCAGTGTCGGGGGACCCACAGATACGCAGTATTTT. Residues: CASVGGPTDTQYF.

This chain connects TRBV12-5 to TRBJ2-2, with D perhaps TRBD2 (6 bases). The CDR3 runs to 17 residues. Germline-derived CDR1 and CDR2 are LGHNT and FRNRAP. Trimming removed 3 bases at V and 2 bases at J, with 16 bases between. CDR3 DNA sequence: TGTGCTAGTGGTTTACCCTCCGGGACTGTTAACACCGGGGAGCTGTTTTTT. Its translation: CASGLPSGTVNTGELFF.

In DNA form, the CDR3 reads TGTGCCATCAGATACGGCAACACCGGGGAGCTGTTTTTT. Translation gives CAIRYGNTGELFF. The chain recombines TRBV10-3 with TRBJ2-2; D uncertain. This CDR3 comprises 13 residues. Germline CDR1 ENHRY, CDR2 SYGVKD. V lost 6 bases and J 2 bases, leaving 7 bases between the germline ends.

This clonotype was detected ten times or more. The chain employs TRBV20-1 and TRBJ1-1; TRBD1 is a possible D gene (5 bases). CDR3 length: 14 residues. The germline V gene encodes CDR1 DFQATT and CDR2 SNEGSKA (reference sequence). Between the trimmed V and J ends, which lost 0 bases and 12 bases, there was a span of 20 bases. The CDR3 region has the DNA TGCAGTGCTAGAGACGTAACCGGGACCCAGGAAACTTTCTTT. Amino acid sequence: CSARDVTGTQETFF.

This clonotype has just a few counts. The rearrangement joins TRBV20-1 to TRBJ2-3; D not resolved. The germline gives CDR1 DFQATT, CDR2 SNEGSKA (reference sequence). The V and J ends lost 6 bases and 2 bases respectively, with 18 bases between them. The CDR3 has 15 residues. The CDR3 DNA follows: TGCAGTGCCCCGAGAAGTCCATTTGTCACAGATACGCAGTATTTT. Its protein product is CSAPRSPFVTDTQYF.

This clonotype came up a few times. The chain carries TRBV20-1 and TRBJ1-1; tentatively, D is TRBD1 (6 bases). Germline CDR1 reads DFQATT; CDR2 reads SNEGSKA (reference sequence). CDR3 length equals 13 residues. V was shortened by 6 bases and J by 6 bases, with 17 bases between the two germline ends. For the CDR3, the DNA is TGCAGTGCAAATACAGGGATGTACTCTGAAGCTTTCTTT. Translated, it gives CSANTGMYSEAFF.

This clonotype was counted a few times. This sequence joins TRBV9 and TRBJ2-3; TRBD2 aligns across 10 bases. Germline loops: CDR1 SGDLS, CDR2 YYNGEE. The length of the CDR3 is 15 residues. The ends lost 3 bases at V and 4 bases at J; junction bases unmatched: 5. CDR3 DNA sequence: TGTGCCAGCAGCGCATTAGCGGGAGGATCAGATACGCAGTATTTT. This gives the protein CASSALAGGSDTQYF.

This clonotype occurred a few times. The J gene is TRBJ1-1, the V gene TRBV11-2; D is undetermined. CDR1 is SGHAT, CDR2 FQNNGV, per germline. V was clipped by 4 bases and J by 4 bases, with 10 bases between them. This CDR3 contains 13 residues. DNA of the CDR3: TGTGCCAGCAGCTCAATGGGAAGCACTGAAGCTTTCTTT. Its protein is CASSSMGSTEAFF. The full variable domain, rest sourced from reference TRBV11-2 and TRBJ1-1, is EAGVAQSPRYKIIEKRQSVAFWCNPISGHATLYWYQQILGQGPKLLIQFQNNGVVDDSQLPKDRFSAERLKGVDSTLKIQPAKLEDSAVYLCASSSMGSTEAFFGQGTRLTVV.

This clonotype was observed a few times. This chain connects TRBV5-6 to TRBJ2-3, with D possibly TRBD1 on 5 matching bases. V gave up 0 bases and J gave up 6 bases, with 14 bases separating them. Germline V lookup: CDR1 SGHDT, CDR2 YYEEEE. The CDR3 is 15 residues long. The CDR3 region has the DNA TGTGCCAGCAGCTTGGCCAGGGCCCCATCGGATACGCAGTATTTT. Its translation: CASSLARAPSDTQYF.

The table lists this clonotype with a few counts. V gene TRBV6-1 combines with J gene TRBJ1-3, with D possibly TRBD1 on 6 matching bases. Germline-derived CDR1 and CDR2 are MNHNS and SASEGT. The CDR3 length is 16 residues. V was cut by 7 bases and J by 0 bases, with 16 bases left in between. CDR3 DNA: TGTGCCAGCATGCGGTCCCCAGGGGCCTCTGGAAACACCATATATTTT. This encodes CASMRSPGASGNTIYF.

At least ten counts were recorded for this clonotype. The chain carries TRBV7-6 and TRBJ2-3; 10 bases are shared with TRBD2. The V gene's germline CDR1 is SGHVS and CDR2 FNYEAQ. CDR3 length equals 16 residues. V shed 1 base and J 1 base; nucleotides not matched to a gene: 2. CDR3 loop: CASSLEGLAGTDTQYF. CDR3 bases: TGTGCCAGCAGCTTAGAAGGACTAGCGGGCACAGATACGCAGTATTTT.

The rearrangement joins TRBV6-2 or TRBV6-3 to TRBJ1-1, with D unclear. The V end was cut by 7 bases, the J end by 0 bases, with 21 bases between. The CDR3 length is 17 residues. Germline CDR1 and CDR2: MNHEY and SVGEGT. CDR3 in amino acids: CASTPSRPGYMNTEAFF. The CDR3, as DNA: TGTGCCAGCACCCCATCCCGACCGGGATATATGAACACTGAAGCTTTCTTT.

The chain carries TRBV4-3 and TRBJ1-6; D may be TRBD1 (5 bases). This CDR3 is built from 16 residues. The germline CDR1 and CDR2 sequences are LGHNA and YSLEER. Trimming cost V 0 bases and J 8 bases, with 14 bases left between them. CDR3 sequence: CASSQDLGRRDSPLHF. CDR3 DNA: TGCGCCAGCAGCCAAGATTTGGGACGGCGAGATTCACCCCTCCACTTT.